This T cell receptor (beta chain) derives from a study of cytotoxic CD8 clonotypes in ibrutinib-treated CLL. Study context: Mean per-sample yields comprised 255,043 productive templates and 85,000 to 100,000 productive rearrangements. Findings of the study overall: Public clonotypes were rare and shrank or held steady on treatment.

This clone was observed a handful of times. Its target is unknown. The CDR3 is made up of 14 amino acids. Per the germline V gene, CDR1 is KGHSH and CDR2 is LQKENI. V shed 3 bases and J shed 4 bases, with 10 bases lying between them. This table comes from immunoSEQ multiplex PCR, and its TCRdb copy is limited to in-frame clones, with some not included. The sample yields 65,000 to 80,000 clones, roughly 83% seen once. The TCR originated in a human donor with chronic lymphocytic leukemia. The chain is built from TRBV18 and TRBJ1-5, with D maybe TRBD1 (5 bases). The source was PBMCs, collected after 24 months of ibrutinib treatment. CDR3 nucleotide sequence: TGTGCCAGCTCACCTTCGGGGCTGAATCAGCCCCAGCATTTT. This encodes CASSPSGLNQPQHF.